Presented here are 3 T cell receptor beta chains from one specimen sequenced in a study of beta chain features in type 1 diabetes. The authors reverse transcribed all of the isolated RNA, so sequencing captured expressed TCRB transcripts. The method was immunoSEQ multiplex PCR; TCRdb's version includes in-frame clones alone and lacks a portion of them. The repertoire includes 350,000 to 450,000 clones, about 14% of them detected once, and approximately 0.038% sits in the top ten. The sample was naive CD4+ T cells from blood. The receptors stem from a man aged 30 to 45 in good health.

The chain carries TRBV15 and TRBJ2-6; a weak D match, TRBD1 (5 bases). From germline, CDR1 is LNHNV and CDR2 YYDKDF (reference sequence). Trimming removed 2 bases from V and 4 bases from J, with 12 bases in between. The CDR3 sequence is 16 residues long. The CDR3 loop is CATSRPGFAGANVLTF. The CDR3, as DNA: TGTGCCACCAGCAGACCAGGGTTTGCGGGGGCCAACGTCCTGACTTTC.

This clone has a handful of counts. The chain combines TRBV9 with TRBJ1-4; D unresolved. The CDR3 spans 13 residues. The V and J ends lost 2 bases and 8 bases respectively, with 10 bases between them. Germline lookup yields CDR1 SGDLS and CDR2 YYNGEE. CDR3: CASSVGFGEKLFF. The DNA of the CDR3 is TGTGCCAGCAGCGTTGGGTTCGGAGAAAAACTGTTTTTT.

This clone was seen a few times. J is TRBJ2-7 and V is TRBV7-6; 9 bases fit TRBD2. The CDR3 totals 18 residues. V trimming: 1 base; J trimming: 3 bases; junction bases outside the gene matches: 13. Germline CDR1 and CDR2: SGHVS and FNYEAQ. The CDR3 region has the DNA TGTGCCAGCAGCTTAGGAGCGGGAGGATTAGCAGAGGGCTACGAGCAGTACGTC. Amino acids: CASSLGAGGLAEGYEQYV.